This TCR beta chain is from a study of regulatory T cells in long-lasting Graves disease. This clonotype was seen only a few times. Its antigen is undetermined. This CDR3 has 13 residues. Per germline, CDR1 MGHDK and CDR2 SYGVNS. V shed 4 bases, J shed 13 bases, and the junction held 7 bases outside the gene matches. Time point reported: newly diagnosed GD, antithyroid drugs for less than 3 months. The TCR library used RNA extracted from PBMCs. According to the study, TCR beta libraries were built with iRepertoire HTBI primers and CDR3-region Arm-PCR. TCRdb re-derived calls from the multiplex PCR reads in MiXCR, one entry per CDR3 protein. The table shows fewer than 650,000 distinct CDR3 sequences, with 15% to 20% occurring only once. Findings of the study overall: Segments TRBV28, TRBJ1-2 and TRBJ2-5 showed preferential usage in persistent disease.

These data were likewise used in another study, on T cells in Graves' hyperthyroidism and ophthalmopathy. From that study: Peripheral blood also featured most of the thyroid clonotypes expanded above 0.001.

Material: peripheral blood mononuclear cells (PBMCs), obtained at new diagnosis, from a patient treated with antithyroid drugs. The chain is built from TRBV25-1 and TRBJ2-1, with 10 nucleotides matching TRBD2. The source of this sequence is a young man with Graves disease. The CDR3 sequence is CASSALAGESQFF. The CDR3 DNA sequence: TGTGCCAGCAGTGCGCTAGCGGGAGAAAGTCAGTTCTTC. The whole variable domain, filled in from reference TRBV25-1 and TRBJ2-1, reads EADIYQTPRYLVIGTGKKITLECSQTMGHDKMYWYQQDPGMELHLIHYSYGVNSTEKGDLSSESTVSRIRTEHFPLTLESARPSHTSQYLCASSALAGESQFFGPGTRLTVL.